These 22 T cell receptor beta chains were all obtained from the same sample, sequenced in a study of T-cell reconstitution after alpha-beta-depleted transplantation in children. During its preparation, the TCRbeta library received unique molecular identifiers. TCRdb ran MiXCR on the PCR reads and lists one entry per CDR3 protein. Of 550,000 to 800,000 distinct CDR3 sequences in the sample, roughly 13% were seen once. The starting material was PBMCs, obtained before TCRalphabeta/CD19-depleted stem cell transplant. The receptors were sampled from a girl aged 2 to 10 with congenital amegakaryocytic thrombocytopenia, due to receive a stem cell transplant.

The sample holds a few counts of this clonotype. CDR3 amino acids: CASSSGVAGDYNEQFF. The CDR3 region has the DNA TGTGCCAGCAGCTCGGGGGTGGCAGGGGACTACAATGAGCAGTTCTTC. The chain couples TRBV7-9 to TRBJ2-1; D might be TRBD1 or TRBD2, each matching 6 bases. With 4 bases removed from V and 3 bases from J, the gap between germline ends came to 16 bases. Germline V gives CDR1 SEHNR, CDR2 FQNEAQ (reference sequence). This CDR3 has 16 amino acids.

This clonotype has ten or more counts. The chain recombines TRBV20-1 with TRBJ1-5; weak D call: TRBD1 (5 bases). Trimming stripped 3 bases from V and 0 bases from J, with 15 bases between. Germline CDR1 and CDR2: DFQATT and SNEGSKA (reference sequence). The CDR3 extends over 16 amino acids. This chain's CDR3 is CSASGTGLYSNQPQHF. For the CDR3, the DNA is TGCAGTGCTAGTGGGACGGGACTTTATAGCAATCAGCCCCAGCATTTT.

This clonotype showed up many times. The rearrangement links TRBV6-4 to TRBJ2-1; 11 positions agree with TRBD2. The CDR3 is made up of 19 amino acids. Germline CDR1 reads MRHNA; CDR2 reads SNTAGT. Unmatched junction bases numbered 17, after V lost 6 bases and J lost 4 bases. CDR3 coding DNA: TGTGCCAGCAGCCCCGACCCGACTAGCGGGATAGTCTTGTACAATGAGCAGTTCTTC. Its protein product is CASSPDPTSGIVLYNEQFF.

This clonotype was counted a few times. The chain combines TRBV11-2 with TRBJ2-2; perhaps D is TRBD1 or TRBD2 (5 bases each). Germline-derived CDR1 and CDR2 are SGHAT and FQNNGV. With 1 base removed from V and 4 bases from J, the gap between germline ends came to 10 bases. CDR3 size: 15 residues. The CDR3 is CASSLGDGGTGELFF. CDR3 nucleotide sequence: TGTGCCAGCAGCTTAGGGGACGGAGGCACCGGGGAGCTGTTTTTT.

This clonotype was detected ten times or more. This chain connects TRBV29-1 to TRBJ2-2, with 7 bases fitting TRBD2. The CDR3 has 13 amino acids. J gave up 9 bases and V 8 bases, and 12 bases lay outside the gene matches. Germline V gene lookup returns CDR1 SQVTM and CDR2 ANQGSEA. The CDR3 DNA reads TGCAGCATCGGAAGCGGGATCGGCCGGGAGCTGTTTTTT. It encodes CSIGSGIGRELFF.

This clonotype was counted many times. The chain has TRBV27 and TRBJ2-1, with D possibly matching TRBD1 (5 bases). Trimming removed 3 bases at V and 5 bases at J, with 11 bases between. This CDR3 has 14 amino acids. CDR1 and CDR2 (germline): MNHEY, SMNVEV (reference sequence). The CDR3 coding sequence is TGTGCCAGCAGTTTCCAGGGTTTGAACAATGAGCAGTTCTTC. This codes for CASSFQGLNNEQFF.

Many counts were recorded for this clonotype. The chain employs TRBV7-9 and TRBJ1-6; no clear D. With 5 bases removed from V and 16 bases from J, the gap between germline ends came to 15 bases. The germline gives CDR1 SEHNR, CDR2 FQNEAQ (reference sequence). CDR3 length: 12 amino acids. CDR3 region: CASSPLDITLHF. DNA of the CDR3: TGTGCCAGCAGCCCCCTAGACATAACGCTCCACTTT.

In its sample, this clonotype was seen many times. This rearrangement joins TRBV5-1 to TRBJ2-2; weak D call: TRBD1 (6 bases). The CDR3 runs to 15 residues. CDR1 and CDR2 from the germline V gene are SGHRS and YFSETQ. The germline V and J ends were trimmed by 3 bases and 6 bases, with 15 bases remaining between them. The CDR3 loop is CASSYRDDPPGELFF. The CDR3 region has the DNA TGCGCCAGCAGCTACAGGGACGACCCTCCCGGGGAGCTGTTTTTT.

This clonotype was counted only a few times. The gene calls are TRBV20-1 and TRBJ2-7; 14 positions match TRBD2. Unmatched junction bases numbered 9, after V lost 5 bases and J lost 6 bases. CDR1 is DFQATT, CDR2 SNEGSKA, per germline (reference sequence). This CDR3 is built from 15 residues. CDR3 region: CSAGRLAGGPGEQYF. The CDR3 DNA reads TGCAGTGCTGGTAGACTAGCGGGAGGGCCGGGCGAGCAGTACTTC.

This clonotype was counted a single time. J is TRBJ2-2 and V is TRBV4-2; D not certain. Trimming cost V 10 bases and J 0 bases, with 12 bases left between them. The CDR3 runs to 14 residues. From germline, CDR1 is LGHNA and CDR2 YNFKEQ. For the CDR3, the DNA is TGTGCCATGAGCACGGGTCCGAACACCGGGGAGCTGTTTTTT. This encodes CAMSTGPNTGELFF.

To note about this clonotype: Just one base apart from a much larger clone, this may be a read error. This chain uses TRBV29-1 with TRBJ2-1; 13 bases line up with TRBD2. CDR1 and CDR2 (germline): SQVTM, ANQGSEA. There are 16 residues in the CDR3. The CDR3 DNA follows: TGCAGCGTTCTAGGACTAGCGGGAGATTTTCTGAATGAGCAGTCCTTC. Translating gives CSVLGLAGDFLNEQSF.

This clonotype was seen many times. The chain carries TRBV6-5 and TRBJ2-7, with unresolved D. The CDR3 length is 14 residues. From germline, CDR1 is MNHEY and CDR2 SVGAGI. Deletions cut 4 bases from V and 0 bases from J, with 10 bases between. The CDR3 protein is CASSSARSSYEQYF. In nucleotides, the CDR3 is TGTGCCAGCAGTTCCGCCCGGAGCTCCTACGAGCAGTACTTC.

This clonotype was seen repeatedly, ten times or more. The rearrangement uses TRBV13 and TRBJ2-7; possible D gene TRBD1, 5 bases. V lost 5 bases and J 0 bases, leaving 8 bases between the germline ends. The CDR3 is made up of 13 amino acids. CDR1 and CDR2 (germline): PRHDT, FYEKMQ (reference sequence). The CDR3 DNA sequence: TGTGCCAGCAGCCGGACAAACTCCTACGAGCAGTACTTC. Translation: CASSRTNSYEQYF.

This clonotype was seen ten or more times. The V gene is TRBV12-5, the J gene TRBJ1-5; D is ambiguous. The V gene's germline CDR1 is LGHNT and CDR2 FRNRAP. This CDR3 contains 16 residues. V lost 7 bases and J lost 1, with 17 bases in between. The CDR3 spells CASAPPQSPSNQPQHF. The CDR3 DNA reads TGTGCTAGTGCCCCCCCCCAGAGTCCAAGCAATCAGCCCCAGCATTTT.

This sequence joins TRBV20-1 and TRBJ2-5; TRBD1 is a possible D gene (5 bases). The CDR3 loop spans 13 amino acids. Germline-derived CDR1 and CDR2 are DFQATT and SNEGSKA (reference sequence). V lost 7 bases and J lost 5, with 17 bases in between. The CDR3 is CSVTEAGFETQYF. CDR3 nucleotide sequence: TGCAGTGTCACAGAGGCAGGGTTTGAGACCCAGTACTTC.

The chain combines TRBV10-3 with TRBJ2-3; no firm D call. CDR1 and CDR2 (germline): ENHRY, SYGVKD. The ends were cut back, 6 bases at V and 6 bases at J, with 13 bases in the middle. The CDR3 extends over 13 amino acids. The CDR3 nucleotides are TGTGCCATCAGCCACCCTAGGGCGGATACGCAGTATTTT. This codes for CAISHPRADTQYF.

This clonotype was detected only a few times. This sequence joins TRBV7-8 and TRBJ1-1, with D tentatively TRBD1 (5 bases). The CDR3 extends over 16 amino acids. Trimming removed 6 bases from V and 3 bases from J, with 20 bases in between. In germline, CDR1 is SGHVS, CDR2 FQNEAQ. DNA for the CDR3: TGTGCCAGCAGTAGATCCTTGATCCCGGGGGACACTGAAGCTTTCTTT. As protein: CASSRSLIPGDTEAFF.

The chain has TRBV11-1 and TRBJ1-2, with D unclear. Trimming shortened V by 8 bases and J by 3 bases, and 10 bases separated the two germline ends. The CDR3 has 12 residues. The germline gives CDR1 SGHAT, CDR2 FQDESV (reference sequence). The chain's CDR3 is CASRGQYYGYTF. The CDR3 region has the DNA TGTGCCAGCCGCGGGCAGTACTATGGCTACACCTTC. The complete variable domain, with remaining parts taken from reference TRBV11-1 and TRBJ1-2, reads EAEVAQSPRYKITEKSQAVAFWCDPISGHATLYWYRQILGQGPELLVQFQDESVVDDSQLPKDRFSAERLKGVDSTLKIQPAELGDSAMYLCASRGQYYGYTFGSGTRLTVV.

This clonotype has ten or more counts. The V and J genes are TRBV20-1 and TRBJ1-4, with unresolved D. Per germline, CDR1 DFQATT and CDR2 SNEGSKA (reference sequence). V was cut by 1 base and J by 6 bases, with 9 bases left in between. The CDR3 has 13 amino acids. The CDR3 DNA reads TGCAGTGCTAGAGGGACTAGCGATGAAAAACTGTTTTTT. Translating it yields CSARGTSDEKLFF.

This clonotype has a count of ten or more. The chain employs TRBV19 and TRBJ2-7; D might be TRBD2 (6 bases). The CDR3 loop spans 13 amino acids. Trimming cost V 10 bases and J 2 bases, with 15 bases left between them. Germline V gene lookup returns CDR1 LNHDA and CDR2 SQIVND (reference sequence). This chain's CDR3 is CATGGLGAYEQYF. The CDR3 DNA reads TGTGCCACCGGGGGACTCGGGGCCTACGAGCAGTACTTC.

There are a few counts of this clonotype. V usage is TRBV6-2 or TRBV6-3 and J usage is TRBJ2-6; weak D call: TRBD1 (5 bases). Per the germline V gene, CDR1 is MNHEY and CDR2 is SVGEGT. The CDR3 spans 15 residues. Deletions cut 6 bases from V and 2 bases from J, with 11 bases between. The CDR3 coding sequence is TGTGCCAGCAGACACGCAGGGACTGGGGCCAACGTCCTGACTTTC. Its translation is CASRHAGTGANVLTF.

The sample holds many counts of this clonotype. The chain has TRBV12-5 and TRBJ2-7; D may be TRBD1 or TRBD2 (5 bases each). The CDR3 covers 15 residues. V dropped 2 bases and J dropped 2 bases, with 13 bases sitting between them. Germline CDR1 is LGHNT and CDR2 is FRNRAP. This chain's CDR3 is CASGLRGDRAYEQYF. The CDR3 coding sequence is TGTGCTAGTGGTTTGAGAGGGGATAGGGCCTACGAGCAGTACTTC.